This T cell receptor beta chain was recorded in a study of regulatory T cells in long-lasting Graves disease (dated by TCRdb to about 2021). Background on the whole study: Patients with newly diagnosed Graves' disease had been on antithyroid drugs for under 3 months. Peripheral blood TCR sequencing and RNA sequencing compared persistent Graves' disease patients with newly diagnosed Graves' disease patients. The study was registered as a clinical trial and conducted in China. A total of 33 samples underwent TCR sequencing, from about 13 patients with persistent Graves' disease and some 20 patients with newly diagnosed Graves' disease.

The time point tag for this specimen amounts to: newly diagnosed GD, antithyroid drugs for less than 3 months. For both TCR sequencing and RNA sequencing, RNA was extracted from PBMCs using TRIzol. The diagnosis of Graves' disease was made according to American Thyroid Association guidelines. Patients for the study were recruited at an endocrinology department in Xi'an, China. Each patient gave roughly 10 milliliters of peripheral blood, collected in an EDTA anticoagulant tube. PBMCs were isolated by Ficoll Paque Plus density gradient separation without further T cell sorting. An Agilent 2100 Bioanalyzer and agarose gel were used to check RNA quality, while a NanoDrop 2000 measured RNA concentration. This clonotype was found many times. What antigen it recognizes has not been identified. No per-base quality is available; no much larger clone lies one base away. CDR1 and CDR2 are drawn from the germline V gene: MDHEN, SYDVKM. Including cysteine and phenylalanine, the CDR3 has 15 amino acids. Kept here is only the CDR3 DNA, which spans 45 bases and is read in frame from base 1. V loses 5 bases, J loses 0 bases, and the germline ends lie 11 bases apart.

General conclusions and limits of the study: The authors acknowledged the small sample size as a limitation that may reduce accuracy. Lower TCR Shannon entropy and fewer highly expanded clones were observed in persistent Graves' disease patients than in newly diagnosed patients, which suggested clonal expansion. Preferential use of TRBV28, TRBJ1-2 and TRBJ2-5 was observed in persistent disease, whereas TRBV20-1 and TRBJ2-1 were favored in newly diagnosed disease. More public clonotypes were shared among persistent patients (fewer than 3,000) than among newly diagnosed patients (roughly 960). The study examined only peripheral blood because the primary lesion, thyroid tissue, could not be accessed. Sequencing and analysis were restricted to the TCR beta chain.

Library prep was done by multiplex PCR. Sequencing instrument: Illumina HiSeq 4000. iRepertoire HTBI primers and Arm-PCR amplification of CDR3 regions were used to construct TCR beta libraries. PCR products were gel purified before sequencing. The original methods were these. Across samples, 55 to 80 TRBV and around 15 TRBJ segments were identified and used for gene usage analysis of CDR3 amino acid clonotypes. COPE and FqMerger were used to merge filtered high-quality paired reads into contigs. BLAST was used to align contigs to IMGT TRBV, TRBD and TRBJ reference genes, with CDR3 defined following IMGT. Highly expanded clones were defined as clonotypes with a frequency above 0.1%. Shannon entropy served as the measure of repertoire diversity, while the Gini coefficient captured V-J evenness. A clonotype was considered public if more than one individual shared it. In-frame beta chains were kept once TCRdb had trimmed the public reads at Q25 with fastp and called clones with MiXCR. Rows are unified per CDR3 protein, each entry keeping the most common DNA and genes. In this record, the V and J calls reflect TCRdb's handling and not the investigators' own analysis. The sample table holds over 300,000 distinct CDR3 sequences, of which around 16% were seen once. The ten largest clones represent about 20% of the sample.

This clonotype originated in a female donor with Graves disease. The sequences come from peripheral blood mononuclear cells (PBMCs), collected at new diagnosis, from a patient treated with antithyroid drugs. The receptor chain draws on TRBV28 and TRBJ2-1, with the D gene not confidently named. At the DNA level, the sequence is TGTGCCAGCAGTATACTAACGAACTCCTACAATGAGCAGTTCTTC. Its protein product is CASSILTNSYNEQFF. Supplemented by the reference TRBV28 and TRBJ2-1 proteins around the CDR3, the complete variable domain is DVKVTQSSRYLVKRTGEKVFLECVQDMDHENMFWYRQDPGLGLRLIYFSYDVKMKEKGDIPEGYSVSREKKERFSLILESASTNQTSMYLCASSILTNSYNEQFFGPGTRLTVL.